These 27 T cell receptor beta chains were all obtained from the same sample, sequenced in a study of blood T cells in healthy people across ages (dated by TCRdb to between 2015 and 2017). Libraries came from 5' RACE. The second PCR ran for roughly 7 to 11 cycles and used a J-beta primer mix along with a sample-barcoded 5' primer. Through fastp at Q25 and MiXCR, TCRdb rebuilt clones from the public reads, retaining in-frame beta chains. Rows are combined by CDR3 protein, so each entry shows the most common genes and DNA. This sample lists over 1,500,000 distinct CDR3 sequences; around 42% were detected once. Of the sample, 23% falls within the top ten clones. What was sequenced was blood. The source is a human donor in good health.

The rearrangement uses TRBV20-1 and TRBJ2-4; D is undetermined. The germline V and J ends were trimmed by 6 bases and 3 bases, with 12 bases remaining between them. Germline CDR1 and CDR2: DFQATT and SNEGSKA (reference sequence). This CDR3 has 13 amino acids. CDR3 protein: CSAGSLDKNIQYF. CDR3 sequence (DNA): TGCAGTGCGGGAAGTTTAGACAAAAACATTCAGTACTTC.

The V call is TRBV20-1, the J call TRBJ2-7, with TRBD1 identical over 9 bases. Germline CDR1 reads DFQATT; CDR2 reads SNEGSKA (reference sequence). This CDR3 has 14 residues. J was trimmed by 7 bases and V by 6 bases; bases with no gene match: 13. CDR3 coding DNA: TGCAGTGCAAGCCCTATACAGGGGGCGGGAGAGCAGTACTTC. Its translation: CSASPIQGAGEQYF.

V and J are TRBV7-9 and TRBJ1-2; D ambiguous. This CDR3 has 12 amino acids. CDR1 is SEHNR, CDR2 FQNEAQ, per germline (reference sequence). V was cut by 5 bases and J by 10 bases, with 14 bases left in between. CDR3: CASSPIGVDYTF. CDR3 DNA: TGTGCCAGCAGCCCGATAGGCGTCGACTACACCTTC.

This clonotype appeared a few times. The rearrangement links TRBV7-9 to TRBJ1-2; the D is unclear. Between the trimmed V and J ends, which lost 1 base and 4 bases, there was a span of 13 bases. This CDR3 comprises 15 residues. Germline loops: CDR1 SEHNR, CDR2 FQNEAQ (reference sequence). This CDR3 reads CASSLVGSLSYGYTF. As DNA, the CDR3 is TGTGCCAGCAGCTTAGTCGGCAGTCTGAGCTATGGCTACACCTTC.

This clonotype was observed a single time. The chain uses TRBV11-2 and TRBJ2-7; the D is unclear. The germline V gene has CDR1 SGHAT and CDR2 FQNNGV. Trimming removed 0 bases at V and 5 bases at J, with 14 bases between. CDR3 length: 15 amino acids. CDR3 in amino acids: CASSLDWAGQHEQYF. DNA for the CDR3: TGTGCCAGCAGCTTAGATTGGGCAGGCCAGCACGAGCAGTACTTC. Supplemented by reference TRBV11-2 and TRBJ2-7, the full variable domain reads EAGVAQSPRYKIIEKRQSVAFWCNPISGHATLYWYQQILGQGPKLLIQFQNNGVVDDSQLPKDRFSAERLKGVDSTLKIQPAKLEDSAVYLCASSLDWAGQHEQYFGPGTRLTVT.

Turning to this clonotype: One end of the junction fails to match germline, which may point to a read error. This sequence joins TRBV12-3 or TRBV12-4 and TRBJ2-5; weak D call: TRBD2 (5 bases). The CDR3 is 18 residues long. The CDR3 loop reads CASSGETRSGDIQEAQYF. For the CDR3, the DNA is TGTGCCAGCAGTGGAGAGACGCGGTCCGGGGATATCCAAGAGGCCCAGTACTTC.

This clonotype was counted only a few times. V usage is TRBV5-5 and J usage is TRBJ1-2; no firm D call. The germline gives CDR1 SGHKS, CDR2 YYEKEE (reference sequence). CDR3 length: 14 residues. V dropped 2 bases and J dropped 2 bases, with 10 bases sitting between them. The CDR3 loop is CASSFEATNYGYTF. The CDR3 DNA follows: TGTGCCAGCAGCTTCGAGGCCACCAACTATGGCTACACCTTC.

V usage is TRBV4-3 and J usage is TRBJ1-1; D remains unclear. The CDR3 runs to 16 residues. The germline V gene encodes CDR1 LGHNA and CDR2 YSLEER. Between the trimmed V and J ends, which lost 3 bases and 0 bases, there was a span of 14 bases. CDR3 DNA sequence: TGCGCCAGCAGCCAGGGAATAGACACCCTGAACACTGAAGCTTTCTTT. Translation: CASSQGIDTLNTEAFF.

Concerning this clonotype: A much larger clone sits a single nucleotide away, making a read error possible. The genes are TRBV5-1 and TRBJ1-2, with no clear D. The CDR3 spans 14 residues. V dropped 4 bases and J dropped 2 bases, with 12 bases sitting between them. The V gene's germline CDR1 is SGHRS and CDR2 YFSETQ. The CDR3: CASSMEASNYGYTF. The CDR3 DNA sequence: TGCGCCAGCAGCATGGAGGCCAGCAACTATGGCTACACCTTC.

Of note for this clonotype: At one end, the junction sequence differs from germline, possibly due to a read error. This sequence joins TRBV28 and TRBJ2-5, with 8 bases matching TRBD2. The CDR3 is 15 amino acids. The germline V gene has CDR1 MDHEN and CDR2 SYDVKM. Here the CDR3 reads CAGSFTLAVGETQYF. CDR3 DNA: TGTGCCGGCAGTTTTACACTAGCGGTGGGGGAGACCCAGTACTTC.

This clonotype was counted between two and nine times. The chain uses TRBV6-5 and TRBJ1-2; D possibly corresponds to TRBD1 (5 bases). The CDR3 runs 15 residues. Trimming stripped 5 bases from V and 7 bases from J, with 20 bases between. In germline, CDR1 is MNHEY, CDR2 SVGAGI. CDR3 protein: CASSRGGVGVSGYTF. The CDR3 DNA reads as TGTGCCAGCAGTCGCGGGGGGGTAGGGGTTAGTGGCTACACCTTC.

This clonotype was counted between two and nine times. The CDR3 coding sequence is TGCGCCAGCAGCCATTCACCGGGGGTTGGAGCTTTCTTT. It codes for CASSHSPGVGAFF. The chain links TRBV5-1 to TRBJ1-1; D might be TRBD1 (5 bases). Germline CDR1 is SGHRS and CDR2 is YFSETQ. The V end lost 4 bases, the J end lost 10 bases, and 17 bases lay between the germline ends. The CDR3 spans 13 residues.

This clonotype was seen only a few times. The CDR3 bases are TGCAGTGCTGGAACAATTTCGTACGAGCAGTACTTC. Its translation is CSAGTISYEQYF. The chain combines TRBV20-1 with TRBJ2-7; D gene ambiguous. Germline CDR1 and CDR2: DFQATT and SNEGSKA (reference sequence). The CDR3 consists of 12 residues. V lost 5 bases to trimming and J lost 4 bases, with 12 bases between them.

The sample holds a few counts of this clonotype. The chain links TRBV19 to TRBJ2-5; D is unclear. This CDR3 has 15 amino acids. Germline lookup yields CDR1 LNHDA and CDR2 SQIVND (reference sequence). The V end lost 7 bases, the J end lost 1 base, and 16 bases lay between the germline ends. The CDR3 protein is CASTPGPGRQETQYF. The DNA of the CDR3 is TGTGCCAGTACCCCAGGACCGGGTCGCCAAGAGACCCAGTACTTC.

This clonotype appeared once. The chain is built from TRBV5-1 and TRBJ2-5, with TRBD2 matching over 9 bases. The V gene's germline CDR1 is SGHRS and CDR2 YFSETQ. Germline trimming cut 4 bases from V and 5 bases from J; bases unmatched to any gene: 9. The CDR3 extends over 15 amino acids. The CDR3 sequence: CASSRGTSLTETQYF. The DNA for the CDR3 is TGCGCCAGCAGCCGCGGGACTAGCTTGACGGAGACCCAGTACTTC.

The gene calls are TRBV11-2 and TRBJ2-7, with unresolved D. Germline CDR1 is SGHAT and CDR2 is FQNNGV. V was clipped by 5 bases and J by 10 bases, with 9 bases between them. This CDR3 contains 10 residues. This chain's CDR3 is CASSLVGQYF. CDR3 DNA sequence: TGTGCCAGCAGCCTTGTGGGTCAGTACTTC.

This clonotype was counted at least ten times. Germline and junction disagree at one end, which may indicate a read error. The rearrangement joins TRBV7-7 to TRBJ2-1; D is perhaps TRBD2 (5 bases). Germline CDR1 is SSHAT and CDR2 is FNYEAQ (reference sequence). CDR3 length: 15 amino acids. CDR3 nucleotide sequence: TGTGCTAGCAGCCCAGGACTTGCCTCCTACAATGAGCAGTTCTTC. It specifies CASSPGLASYNEQFF.

V usage is TRBV6-1 and J usage is TRBJ1-5; D is uncertain. V shed 0 bases and J shed 4 bases, with 7 bases lying between them. CDR1 and CDR2 from the germline V gene are MNHNS and SASEGT. This CDR3 is built from 14 residues. The CDR3: CASSEAGLNQPQHF. DNA for the CDR3: TGTGCCAGCAGTGAAGCAGGGCTTAATCAGCCCCAGCATTTT.

The genes are TRBV20-1 and TRBJ1-6; unclear D gene. Germline-derived CDR1 and CDR2 are DFQATT and SNEGSKA (reference sequence). The CDR3 has 12 amino acids. Trimming removed 3 bases at V and 7 bases at J, with 7 bases between. CDR3 coding DNA: TGCAGTGCTAGGATGTCGAATTCACCCCTCCACTTT. Translation: CSARMSNSPLHF.

This rearrangement joins TRBV5-1 to TRBJ2-7; TRBD1 agrees at 9 bases. Germline lookup yields CDR1 SGHRS and CDR2 YFSETQ. The CDR3 runs 14 residues. V shed 3 bases and J 6 bases; nucleotides not matched to a gene: 7. The CDR3 nucleotides are TGCGCCAGCAGCTCGGGACAGGGTCAAGGCGAGCAGTACTTC. Translated, it gives CASSSGQGQGEQYF.

The gene calls are TRBV7-2 and TRBJ2-4; D possibly uses TRBD1 or TRBD2 (6 bases each). Germline V gene data show CDR1 as SGHTA and CDR2 as FQGNSA. V lost 1 base, J lost 8 bases, and 15 bases lay in between. CDR3 length equals 15 residues. In nucleotides, the CDR3 is TGTGCCAGCAGCTTAGATAGGGGGGCGAAAGACATTCAGTACTTC. Translated: CASSLDRGAKDIQYF. Using reference TRBV7-2 and TRBJ2-4 for the parts outside the CDR3, the full variable domain is GAGVSQSPSNKVTEKGKDVELRCDPISGHTALYWYRQSLGQGLEFLIYFQGNSAPDKSGLPSDRFSAERTGGSVSTLTIQRTQQEDSAVYLCASSLDRGAKDIQYFGAGTRLSVL.

The chain is built from TRBV12-3 or TRBV12-4 and TRBJ2-1; D is ambiguous. The length of the CDR3 is 13 residues. V lost 3 bases and J 8 bases, leaving 11 bases between the germline ends. The CDR3 is CASSLKGFDEQFF. For the CDR3, the DNA is TGTGCCAGCAGTTTGAAGGGATTTGATGAGCAGTTCTTC.

V and J are TRBV6-1 and TRBJ1-5; perhaps TRBD1 as D (5 bases). This CDR3 has 16 amino acids. Germline-derived CDR1 and CDR2 are MNHNS and SASEGT. V lost 6 bases and J 4 bases, leaving 19 bases between the germline ends. The CDR3 sequence is CASRVSGGRTNQPQHF. CDR3 bases: TGTGCCAGCAGAGTCTCCGGGGGACGGACTAATCAGCCCCAGCATTTT.

This chain links TRBV7-9 with TRBJ2-7; D gene ambiguous. Looked up from germline, CDR1 is SEHNR and CDR2 is FQNEAQ (reference sequence). The V gene lost 3 bases and the J gene lost 3 bases, with 9 bases spanning the gap. The CDR3 is made up of 13 amino acids. The CDR3 region has the DNA TGTGCCAGCAGCTTTACACCATACTACGAGCAGTACTTC. As protein: CASSFTPYYEQYF.

The J gene is TRBJ1-4, the V gene TRBV29-1; D is ambiguous. Germline CDR1 SQVTM, CDR2 ANQGSEA. The CDR3 contains 12 residues. The ends were cut back, 7 bases at V and 7 bases at J, with 13 bases in the middle. CDR3 loop: CSAGRRGEKLFF. In DNA, the CDR3 is TGCAGCGCAGGAAGACGGGGTGAAAAACTGTTTTTT.

This clonotype was detected a few times. The rearrangement links TRBV28 to TRBJ2-3; maybe TRBD1 (6 bases). The CDR3 covers 12 residues. Germline CDR1 is MDHEN and CDR2 is SYDVKM. The V and J ends lost 3 bases and 8 bases respectively, with 9 bases between them. The CDR3 protein is CASSFQGSTQYF. CDR3 coding DNA: TGTGCCAGCAGTTTTCAGGGGTCTACGCAGTATTTT.

This chain uses TRBV6-2 or TRBV6-3 with TRBJ1-5; tentatively, D is TRBD1 (6 bases). Deletions cut 0 bases from V and 2 bases from J, with 11 bases between. Per the germline V gene, CDR1 is MNHEY and CDR2 is SVGEGT. The length of the CDR3 is 16 residues. In nucleotides, the CDR3 is TGTGCCAGCAGTTACTCGTCCAGGGGTGGCAATCAGCCCCAGCATTTT. Translating it yields CASSYSSRGGNQPQHF.